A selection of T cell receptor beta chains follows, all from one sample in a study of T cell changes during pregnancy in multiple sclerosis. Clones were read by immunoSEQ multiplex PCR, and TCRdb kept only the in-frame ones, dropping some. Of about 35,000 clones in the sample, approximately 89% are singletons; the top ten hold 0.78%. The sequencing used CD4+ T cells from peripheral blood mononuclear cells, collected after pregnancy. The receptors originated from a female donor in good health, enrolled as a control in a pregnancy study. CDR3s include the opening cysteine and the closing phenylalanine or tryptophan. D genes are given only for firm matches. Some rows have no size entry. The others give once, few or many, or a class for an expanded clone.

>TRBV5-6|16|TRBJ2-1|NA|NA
TGTGCCAGCAGCTTGGCAGGGCCCGGGAGATACAATGAGCAGTTCTTC
CASSLAGPGRYNEQFF
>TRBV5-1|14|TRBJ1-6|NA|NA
TGCGCCAGCAGCTTGGTGGGCAGTGCTTCACCCCTCCACTTT
CASSLVGSASPLHF
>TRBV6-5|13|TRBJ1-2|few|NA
TGTGCCAGCAGTTACCCGGGTAACTATGGCTACACCTTC
CASSYPGNYGYTF
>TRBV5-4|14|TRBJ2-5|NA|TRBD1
TGTGCCAGCAGCCAACGGGACAGCCGGGAGACCCAGTACTTC
CASSQRDSRETQYF
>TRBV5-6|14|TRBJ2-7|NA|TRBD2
TGTGCCAGCAGCTTGTCAGCGGGGACCTACGAGCAGTACTTC
CASSLSAGTYEQYF
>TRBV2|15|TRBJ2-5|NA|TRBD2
TGTGCCAGCAGTCCCGGGACTAGCGGGGGAAAGACCCAGTACTTC
CASSPGTSGGKTQYF
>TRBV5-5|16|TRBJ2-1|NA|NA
TGTGCCAGCAGCTCCCGGGGGACGGGAGTAGTTAATGAGCAGTTCTTC
CASSSRGTGVVNEQFF
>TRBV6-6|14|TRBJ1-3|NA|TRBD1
TGTGCCAGCAGGGGACAGTCCCCTGGAAACACCATATATTTT
CASRGQSPGNTIYF
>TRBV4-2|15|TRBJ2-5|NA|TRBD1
TGTGCCAGCAGCCAAGTCCGGACAGGGCACGAGACCCAGTACTTC
CASSQVRTGHETQYF
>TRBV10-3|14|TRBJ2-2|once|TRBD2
TGTGCCACGACACTAGCGGGAGGAGCCGGGGAGCTGTTTTTT
CATTLAGGAGELFF
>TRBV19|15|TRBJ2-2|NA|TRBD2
TGTGCCAGCAGTTTGGGAGCGGGGTCCCGGGGGGAGCTGTTTTTT
CASSLGAGSRGELFF
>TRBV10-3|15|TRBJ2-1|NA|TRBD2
TGTGCCATCAGTGAGGGGACTAGCGGGGGGCCGGCGGGGTTCTTC
CAISEGTSGGPAGFF
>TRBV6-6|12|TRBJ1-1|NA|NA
TGTGCCAGCAGTTACGTATCCACTGAAGCTTTCTTT
CASSYVSTEAFF
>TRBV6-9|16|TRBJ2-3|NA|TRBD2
TGTGCCAGCAGTTATCTAGCGGGGGCCCGCACAGATACGCAGTATTTT
CASSYLAGARTDTQYF
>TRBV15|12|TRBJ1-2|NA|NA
TGTGCCACCAGCAGAGATCGGAGAAACTACACCTTC
CATSRDRRNYTF
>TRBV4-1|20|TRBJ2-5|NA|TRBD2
TGCGCCAGCAGCCAAGAGGGCGTGGGGACTAGCGGGAGGACACGACAGAGACAGTACTTC
CASSQEGVGTSGRTRQRQYF
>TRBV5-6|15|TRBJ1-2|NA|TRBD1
TGTGCCAGCAGCCCCGGGACAGGGGGTTACTATGGCTACACCTTC
CASSPGTGGYYGYTF
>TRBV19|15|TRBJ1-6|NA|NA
TGTGCCAGTAGTATTCCCCCGACTGGTAATTCACCCCTCCACTTT
CASSIPPTGNSPLHF
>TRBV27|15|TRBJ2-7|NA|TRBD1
TGTGCCAGCAGTTCTCCGACAGGGGCCTTCTACGAGCAGTACTTC
CASSSPTGAFYEQYF
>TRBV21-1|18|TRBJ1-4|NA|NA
TGTGCCAGCAGCGCAGGGGCGGTCCCGGGACAGGGGAATGAAAAACTGTTTTTT
CASSAGAVPGQGNEKLFF
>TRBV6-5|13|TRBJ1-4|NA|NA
TGTGCCAGCAGTTACTCGTTCGGGGAAAAACTGTTTTTT
CASSYSFGEKLFF
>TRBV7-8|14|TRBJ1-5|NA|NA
TGTGCCAGCAGCTTAGGCGGGGGCGATCAGCCCCAGCATTTT
CASSLGGGDQPQHF
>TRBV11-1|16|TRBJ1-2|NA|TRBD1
TGTGCCAGCAGCTCCAGGACAGGCTATACCTTCTATGGCTACACCTTC
CASSSRTGYTFYGYTF
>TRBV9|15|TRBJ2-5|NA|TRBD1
TGTGCCAGCAGCGCCGGGACAGCCCGCCAAGAGACCCAGTACTTC
CASSAGTARQETQYF
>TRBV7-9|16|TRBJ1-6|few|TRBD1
TGTGCCAGCAGCCCCGACTTAGGGACAGGGGTATCACCCCTCCACTTT
CASSPDLGTGVSPLHF